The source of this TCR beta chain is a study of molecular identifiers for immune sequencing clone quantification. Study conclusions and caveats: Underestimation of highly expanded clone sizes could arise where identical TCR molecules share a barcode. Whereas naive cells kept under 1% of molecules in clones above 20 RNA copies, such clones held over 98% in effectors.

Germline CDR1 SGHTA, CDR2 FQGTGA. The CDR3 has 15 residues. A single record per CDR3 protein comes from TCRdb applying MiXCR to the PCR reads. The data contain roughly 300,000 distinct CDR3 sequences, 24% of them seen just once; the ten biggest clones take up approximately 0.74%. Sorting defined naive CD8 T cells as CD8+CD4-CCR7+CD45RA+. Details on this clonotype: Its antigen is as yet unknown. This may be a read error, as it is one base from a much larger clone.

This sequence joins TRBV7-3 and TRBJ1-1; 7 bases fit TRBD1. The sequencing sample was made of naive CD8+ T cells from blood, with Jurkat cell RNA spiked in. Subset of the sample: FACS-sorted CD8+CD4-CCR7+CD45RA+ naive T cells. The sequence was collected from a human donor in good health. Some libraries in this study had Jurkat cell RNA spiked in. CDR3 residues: CASSTRQGKFTAAFF. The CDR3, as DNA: TGTGCCAGCAGCACCCGACAGGGAAAGTTCACTGCAGCTTTCTTT.